A selection of T cell receptor beta chains follows, all from one sample in a study of OX40 agonist ivuxolimab in advanced cancers. Clones were read by immunoSEQ multiplex PCR, and TCRdb kept only the in-frame ones, dropping some. The data hold roughly 100,000 clones, with 70% to 85% observed a single time. Source: CD4+ or CD8+ T cells sorted from blood, taken in a trial of the OX40 agonist ivuxolimab. These receptors all come from an adult with an advanced solid tumor such as melanoma, head and neck, liver or kidney cancer. CDR3s include the opening cysteine and the closing phenylalanine or tryptophan. The D gene is left open where the match is weak. Rows give clone size only sometimes, using once, few, many, or a class for an expanded clone.

CASSPRIRVGGYTF,TGTGCCAGCAGCCCCCGGATCAGGGTTGGTGGCTACACCTTC,TRBV28,TRBJ1-2,-,-
CASSPQTGIFQETQYF,TGCGCCAGCAGCCCTCAGACAGGGATTTTTCAAGAGACCCAGTACTTC,TRBV5-1,TRBJ2-5,-,TRBD1
CASRAAMNTEAFF,TGTGCCAGCAGGGCGGCCATGAACACTGAAGCTTTCTTT,TRBV6-6,TRBJ1-1,-,-
CASSYRTGTETQYF,TGTGCCAGCAGTTACAGGACAGGGACGGAGACCCAGTACTTC,TRBV6-5,TRBJ2-5,-,TRBD1
CASSPPGGGSSSYEQYF,TGTGCCAGCTCACCCCCCGGCGGGGGCTCGAGCTCCTACGAGCAGTACTTC,TRBV18,TRBJ2-7,-,-
CASSLSPEAPLHF,TGTGCCAGCAGCCTTTCCCCCGAGGCACCCCTCCACTTT,TRBV6-5,TRBJ1-6,-,-
CASSGRTWGEQFF,TGTGCCAGCAGCGGTCGGACTTGGGGCGAGCAGTTCTTC,TRBV7-2,TRBJ2-1,-,-
CASSSLGGALSGELFF,TGTGCCAGCAGTTCTCTTGGGGGGGCGCTCTCCGGGGAGCTGTTTTTT,TRBV6-5,TRBJ2-2,-,-
CATTLQGGNTEAFF,TGTGCCACTACGCTACAGGGGGGCAACACTGAAGCTTTCTTT,TRBV2,TRBJ1-1,-,TRBD1
CASRHGGQGYYEQYF,TGTGCCAGCAGACACGGGGGACAGGGGTACTACGAGCAGTACTTC,TRBV7-9,TRBJ2-7,-,TRBD1
CSVSQGGEKLFF,TGCAGCGTTTCCCAGGGTGGGGAAAAACTGTTTTTT,TRBV29-1,TRBJ1-4,-,-
CASSFGRERNTIYF,TGTGCCAGCAGCTTCGGACGAGAGAGAAACACCATATATTTT,TRBV11-2,TRBJ1-3,-,-
CASSLLGGDTEAFF,TGTGCCAGCAGCTTATTGGGGGGGGACACTGAAGCTTTCTTT,TRBV7-8,TRBJ1-1,-,-
CASSSGRAGETQYF,TGCGCCAGTAGTAGCGGGAGGGCCGGGGAGACCCAGTACTTC,TRBV5-1,TRBJ2-5,-,TRBD2
CASSSEAGDYEQYF,TGCGCCAGCAGCTCCGAGGCAGGAGACTACGAGCAGTACTTC,TRBV5-1,TRBJ2-7,-,-
CASSYSGQPNTGELFF,TGTGCCAGCAGTTACTCGGGACAGCCGAACACCGGGGAGCTGTTTTTT,TRBV6-5,TRBJ2-2,few,TRBD1
CASTRTGPDEQYF,TGCGCCAGCACCCGGACAGGTCCGGACGAGCAGTACTTC,TRBV5-1,TRBJ2-7,-,TRBD1
CASSQNLGSGNTIYF,TGCGCCAGCAGCCAAAATCTGGGCTCTGGAAACACCATATATTTT,TRBV4-3,TRBJ1-3,many,-
CASSTKDTQYF,TGTGCCAGCAGCACCAAGGATACGCAGTATTTT,TRBV9,TRBJ2-3,few,-
CASSSGGSTEAFF,TGTGCCAGCAGCTCAGGGGGCTCCACTGAAGCTTTCTTT,TRBV9,TRBJ1-1,few,TRBD1
CASSFDPAQDEQFF,TGTGCCAGCAGCTTCGACCCGGCGCAAGATGAGCAGTTCTTC,TRBV7-3,TRBJ2-1,-,-
CASSRNSNEQFF,TGTGCCAGCAGTCGGAACAGTAATGAGCAGTTCTTC,TRBV2,TRBJ2-1,-,-
CASSYFRTAGPLHF,TGTGCCAGCAGTTACTTTCGGACAGCGGGGCCCCTCCACTTT,TRBV6-5,TRBJ1-6,-,-
CASSSSEVGGYTF,TGTGCCAGCAGCTCGTCCGAGGTAGGGGGCTACACCTTC,TRBV7-2,TRBJ1-2,few,-
CASSINDRTEQYF,TGTGCCAGTAGTATTAACGACAGGACCGAGCAGTACTTC,TRBV19,TRBJ2-7,-,-
CAWSPLAGGSDEQFF,TGTGCCTGGAGTCCGCTAGCGGGAGGGTCGGATGAGCAGTTCTTC,TRBV30,TRBJ2-1,-,TRBD2
CASSLGGVQQGEQFF,TGTGCCAGCAGCTTAGGGGGGGTCCAGCAAGGCGAGCAGTTCTTC,TRBV7-9,TRBJ2-1,-,-
CATSRVVYTEAFF,TGTGCCACCAGCAGGGTCGTCTACACTGAAGCTTTCTTT,TRBV2,TRBJ1-1,few,-
CASSQSGGPYEQYF,TGTGCCAGCAGCCAATCCGGGGGACCTTACGAGCAGTACTTC,TRBV16,TRBJ2-7,once,-
CASSQDGAGLPYGYTF,TGCGCCAGCAGCCAAGACGGAGCAGGGCTGCCCTATGGCTACACCTTC,TRBV4-1,TRBJ1-2,few,-
CSARIYNEQFF,TGCAGTGCTAGAATCTACAATGAGCAGTTCTTC,TRBV20-1,TRBJ2-1,few,-
CAIRVEGARMGTEAFF,TGTGCCATCCGGGTGGAGGGGGCCCGAATGGGCACTGAAGCTTTCTTT,TRBV10-3,TRBJ1-1,-,TRBD1
CASSPLRAGGSGELFF,TGTGCCAGCAGTCCCCTCCGGGCGGGGGGTTCGGGGGAGCTGTTTTTT,TRBV14,TRBJ2-2,-,TRBD2
CASSQVSGGEQFF,TGCGCCAGCAGCCAAGTTTCGGGGGGGGAGCAGTTCTTC,TRBV4-3,TRBJ2-1,-,TRBD2
CSAKTGGRAPDEQFF,TGCAGCGCCAAAACAGGCGGGAGAGCACCCGATGAGCAGTTCTTC,TRBV29-1,TRBJ2-1,-,TRBD2
CASSYIETQYF,TGTGCCAGCAGTTACATAGAGACCCAGTACTTC,TRBV6-6,TRBJ2-5,-,-
CASSSDATGGSTDTQYF,TGTGCCAGCAGCTCCGACGCGACAGGGGGTAGCACAGATACGCAGTATTTT,TRBV7-8,TRBJ2-3,once,TRBD1
CASSVRSADGYTF,TGTGCCAGCAGCGTACGGTCAGCGGATGGCTACACCTTC,TRBV7-2,TRBJ1-2,few,-
CASSLVGSSYNEQFF,TGTGCCAGCAGCTTAGTGGGGAGCTCCTACAATGAGCAGTTCTTC,TRBV7-2,TRBJ2-1,-,-
CASSRGGDLYEQYF,TGTGCCAGTAGTAGAGGGGGCGACCTATACGAGCAGTACTTC,TRBV19,TRBJ2-7,-,TRBD1
CASSQRQGADTGELFF,TGTGCCAGCAGCCAACGACAGGGGGCCGACACCGGGGAGCTGTTTTTT,TRBV7-2,TRBJ2-2,once,TRBD1
CASSQDPGQLTYEQYF,TGCGCCAGCAGCCAAGACCCAGGGCAGCTAACCTACGAGCAGTACTTC,TRBV4-3,TRBJ2-7,-,-
CASSSPWLAGGMETQYF,TGTGCCAGCAGCTCCCCCTGGCTAGCGGGAGGAATGGAGACCCAGTACTTC,TRBV11-2,TRBJ2-5,-,TRBD2
CASSPDGFYEQYF,TGTGCCAGCAGCCCAGACGGATTCTACGAGCAGTACTTC,TRBV7-2,TRBJ2-7,-,-
CASETGYGYTF,TGTGCCAGCGAGACAGGGTACGGCTACACCTTC,TRBV28,TRBJ1-2,many,TRBD1
CAWSSTGKQPQHF,TGTGCCTGGAGCTCGACAGGGAAACAGCCCCAGCATTTT,TRBV30,TRBJ1-5,many,TRBD1
CASSPSLSDTQYF,TGTGCCAGCTCACCGTCCCTTTCAGATACGCAGTATTTT,TRBV18,TRBJ2-3,-,-
CASSPRGSTFGKGNEQFF,TGTGCCAGCTCACCACGCGGGAGCACGTTCGGGAAAGGCAATGAGCAGTTCTTC,TRBV18,TRBJ2-1,-,TRBD2